One and the same sample provided the 18 T cell receptor beta chains below, sequenced in a study of T cell responses to AZD1222 COVID-19 vaccine. Sequencing was performed with immunoSEQ multiplex PCR; in TCRdb, only in-frame clones are kept and a portion is missing. The sample has tens of thousands of clones; 80% to 95% are singletons. Source: peripheral blood, taken on day 0 of MenACWY control vaccination. The source is an adult in good health.

In its sample, this clone was seen once. This rearrangement joins TRBV6-1 to TRBJ2-7; 10 bases are shared with TRBD2. Looked up from germline, CDR1 is MNHNS and CDR2 is SASEGT. Trimming cost V 3 bases and J 0 bases; bases outside gene matches: 8. The CDR3 sequence is 17 residues long. The CDR3 here is CASSDWRTSGSSYEQYF. In nucleotides, the CDR3 is TGTGCCAGCAGTGATTGGAGGACTAGCGGCAGCTCCTACGAGCAGTACTTC.

The chain is built from TRBV6-5 and TRBJ1-2, with D perhaps TRBD1 (5 bases). Per germline, CDR1 MNHEY and CDR2 SVGAGI. V lost 0 bases, J lost 5 bases, and 16 bases lay in between. The CDR3 length is 16 residues. The CDR3, as DNA: TGTGCCAGCAGTTACTCGGTAGGGACGTTAGGGTATGGCTACACCTTC. It is translated as CASSYSVGTLGYGYTF.

This clone was observed a single time. The rearrangement joins TRBV19 to TRBJ2-3; the D gene is possibly TRBD2 (5 bases). This CDR3 is 14 amino acids long. The germline V gene encodes CDR1 LNHDA and CDR2 SQIVND (reference sequence). The V end was cut by 4 bases, the J end by 0 bases, with 8 bases between. The DNA for the CDR3 is TGTGCCAGTAGTAGTGGACTTAGCACAGATACGCAGTATTTT. Protein product: CASSSGLSTDTQYF.

The chain links TRBV28 to TRBJ1-2; TRBD1 matches at 7 bases. V shed 2 bases and J 4 bases; nucleotides not matched to a gene: 7. The length of the CDR3 is 15 residues. CDR1 and CDR2 (germline): MDHEN, SYDVKM. CDR3 loop: CASSLQPGQSYGYTF. The CDR3 DNA reads TGTGCCAGCAGTTTACAGCCGGGACAGTCCTATGGCTACACCTTC.

The chain uses TRBV4-3 and TRBJ1-3; no clear D gene. There are 14 residues in the CDR3. The V and J ends lost 5 bases and 0 bases respectively, with 8 bases between them. Germline lookup yields CDR1 LGHNA and CDR2 YSLEER. The DNA for the CDR3 is TGCGCCAGCAGCTCGGGGAGCTCTGGAAACACCATATATTTT. Protein: CASSSGSSGNTIYF.

The chain combines TRBV4-1 with TRBJ2-2; tentative D call: TRBD1 (6 bases). CDR1 is MGHRA, CDR2 YSYEKL, per germline. CDR3 size: 17 residues. Trimming removed 2 bases at V and 1 base at J, with 14 bases between. The CDR3 sequence is CASSQREGGKNTGELFF. The CDR3 DNA follows: TGCGCCAGCAGCCAACGAGAAGGGGGTAAGAACACCGGGGAGCTGTTTTTT.

The chain links TRBV12-2 to TRBJ1-5; whether TRBD1, the table's D call, matches the DNA was not checked. TRBV12-2 is recorded as a pseudogene. CDR3 length: 15 residues. DNA for the CDR3: TGTGCAAGTCGCTTAGGGACAGGGGTCGGGCAGCCCCAGCATTTT. Translated: CASRLGTGVGQPQHF.

This clone was picked up one time. The chain has TRBV18 and TRBJ2-1; D possibly matches TRBD1 or TRBD2 (6 bases each). Germline loops: CDR1 KGHSH, CDR2 LQKENI. This CDR3 is 15 amino acids long. Trimming took off 3 bases at V and 7 bases at J, with 16 bases between the two ends. CDR3 residues: CASSPSVGGGNEQFF. CDR3 DNA: TGTGCCAGCTCACCCTCTGTCGGGGGCGGGAATGAGCAGTTCTTC.

The CDR3: CASSPGGAGNTIYF. CDR3 bases: TGTGCCAGCAGCCCCGGGGGAGCTGGAAACACCATATATTTT. The chain is built from TRBV7-2 and TRBJ1-3; tentative D call: TRBD1 (5 bases). Trimming shortened V by 5 bases and J by 2 bases, and 10 bases separated the two germline ends. The germline gives CDR1 SGHTA, CDR2 FQGNSA. The CDR3 loop spans 14 amino acids.

The V gene is TRBV6-6, the J gene TRBJ2-3; 7 bases align to TRBD2. This CDR3 comprises 16 residues. The V gene end was trimmed by 5 bases and the J gene end by 4 bases; junction bases not matched to a gene: 12. The germline gives CDR1 MNHNY, CDR2 SVGAGI (reference sequence). CDR3 in amino acids: CASSNPTGGAPDTQYF. DNA for the CDR3: TGTGCCAGCAGTAACCCGACGGGAGGTGCCCCAGATACGCAGTATTTT.

The chain couples TRBV6-5 to TRBJ2-7; no firm D call. V was trimmed by 7 bases and J by 5 bases, leaving 15 bases between them. Germline V gives CDR1 MNHEY, CDR2 SVGAGI. CDR3 length: 13 amino acids. The CDR3 coding sequence is TGTGCCAGCATCAAGGGTAAGGGCGACGAGCAGTACTTC. Residues: CASIKGKGDEQYF.

This chain joins TRBV19 and TRBJ2-7, with 7 bases fitting TRBD1. V lost 5 bases, J lost 5 bases, and 15 bases stayed unmatched. CDR1 is LNHDA, CDR2 SQIVND, per germline (reference sequence). The CDR3 is made up of 16 amino acids. The CDR3, as DNA: TGTGCCAGTAGTCTGTACCCGACAGGGAGCCTGCACGAGCAGTACTTC. This gives the protein CASSLYPTGSLHEQYF.

This chain uses TRBV7-8 with TRBJ2-7; the D gene is possibly TRBD1 (6 bases). V shed 5 bases and J shed 6 bases, with 14 bases lying between them. The CDR3 runs 13 residues. The germline V gene encodes CDR1 SGHVS and CDR2 FQNEAQ. CDR3 nucleotides: TGTGCCAGCAGCCTCAGGTTAGGGGGCGAGCAGTACTTC. Translation: CASSLRLGGEQYF. Full variable domain (outside the CDR3, taken from reference TRBV7-8 and TRBJ2-7): GAGVSQSPRYKVAKRGQDVALRCDPISGHVSLFWYQQALGQGPEFLTYFQNEAQLDKSGLPSDRFFAERPEGSVSTLKIQRTQQEDSAVYLCASSLRLGGEQYFGPGTRLTVT.

The chain is built from TRBV7-2 and TRBJ1-5, with TRBD1 as a possible D gene (5 bases). The CDR3 totals 14 residues. V was shortened by 2 bases and J by 2 bases, with 7 bases between the two germline ends. The V gene's germline CDR1 is SGHTA and CDR2 FQGNSA. The CDR3 coding sequence is TGTGCCAGCAGCTTAACCAGGGGCAATCAGCCCCAGCATTTT. This encodes CASSLTRGNQPQHF.

The V gene is TRBV3-1 (or the pseudogene TRBV3-2), the J gene TRBJ1-2; a weak D match, TRBD1 (6 bases). V gave up 4 bases and J gave up 7 bases, with 19 bases separating them. The CDR3 covers 15 residues. Germline V gene data show CDR1 as LGHDT and CDR2 as YNNKEL (reference sequence). Here the CDR3 DNA reads TGTGCCAGCAGCCGACAAGGACAGTTTTTGAGTGGCTACACCTTC. Protein: CASSRQGQFLSGYTF.

The chain uses TRBV5-6 and TRBJ1-2, with D possibly being TRBD1 (5 bases). The V gene lost 4 bases and the J gene lost 1 base, with 14 bases spanning the gap. This CDR3 spans 15 amino acids. CDR1 and CDR2 (germline): SGHDT, YYEEEE. This CDR3 reads CASSGTGGRNYGYTF. CDR3 in DNA: TGTGCCAGCAGCGGAACCGGGGGTCGTAACTATGGCTACACCTTC.

V gene TRBV5-4 combines with J gene TRBJ1-1; tentative D call: TRBD1 (6 bases). V shed 4 bases and J shed 2 bases, with 15 bases lying between them. The CDR3 has 15 amino acids. Germline values: CDR1 SGHNT, CDR2 YYREEE (reference sequence). The CDR3 loop reads CASSPGGGGNTEAFF. The CDR3 nucleotides read TGTGCCAGCAGCCCGGGGGGGGGCGGAAACACTGAAGCTTTCTTT.

This chain joins TRBV27 and TRBJ2-1; 10 bases are shared with TRBD2. V lost 3 bases and J lost 8; bases outside the gene matches: 4. Germline loops: CDR1 MNHEY, CDR2 SMNVEV (reference sequence). The CDR3 loop spans 14 amino acids. The CDR3 nucleotides are TGTGCCAGCAGTTTTCTAGCGGGAGTGGATGAGCAGTTCTTC. It is translated as CASSFLAGVDEQFF.